The next 3 T cell receptor beta chains were all read from a single sample in a study of shared clonotypes between healthy human individuals (dated by TCRdb to the early 2020s). CD8 naive samples were CD45RO-negative cells positively selected for CCR7, giving a CD45RA+CCR7+ population that excluded TemRA cells. The method behind the library was the immunoSEQ multiplex PCR assay. TCRdb's version of the immuneACCESS table is confined to in-frame rearrangements and falls short of the full clone set. An unresolved V gene accounts for under half of the shortfall where checked; the remainder is of unknown origin. The sample includes over 2,000,000 clones, with over 85% observed a single time. Of the sample, about 1.7% falls within the top ten clones. Material: naive CD8+ T cells from PBMCs. The cell subset or site label on this specimen signifies: CD45RA+CCR7+. These receptors all come from a man between 18 and 29 years old in good health. Some clones in this sample may be carry-over from other donors' samples.

The rearrangement uses TRBV29-1 and TRBJ1-5; TRBD1 matches 7 bases. The CDR3 extends over 12 amino acids. Germline values: CDR1 SQVTM, CDR2 ANQGSEA. Trimming cost V 4 bases and J 4 bases; bases outside gene matches: 1. The DNA for the CDR3 is TGCAGCGTTGCGACAGGGAATCAGCCCCAGCATTTT. Its translation is CSVATGNQPQHF.

This chain links TRBV11-1 with TRBJ2-3, with 10 bases aligning to TRBD2. V lost 6 bases and J lost 5; bases outside the gene matches: 14. The CDR3 has 17 residues. From germline, CDR1 is SGHAT and CDR2 FQDESV (reference sequence). CDR3 loop: CASRLTGLAGVKDTQYF. The CDR3 DNA reads TGTGCCAGCAGATTAACAGGGCTAGCGGGAGTCAAAGATACGCAGTATTTT.

This chain connects TRBV2 to TRBJ1-1; D possibly corresponds to TRBD1 (6 bases). Germline V gene lookup returns CDR1 SNHLY and CDR2 FYNNEI. The CDR3 totals 12 residues. Written as DNA, the CDR3 is TGTGCGAAAGGGGGAGGATGGACTGAAGCTTTCTTT. It codes for CAKGGGWTEAFF. The full variable domain, with the rest looked up from reference TRBV2 and TRBJ1-1, is EPEVTQTPSHQVTQMGQEVILRCVPISNHLYFYWYRQILGQKVEFLVSFYNNEISEKSEIFDDQFSVERPDGSNFTLKIRSTKLEDSAMYFCAKGGGWTEAFFGQGTRLTVV.